This T cell receptor (beta chain) was recovered during a study of immune characterization of retroperitoneal liposarcoma. The V gene end was trimmed by 6 bases and the J gene end by 2 bases; junction bases not matched to a gene: 6. This CDR3 has 14 amino acids. MiXCR, applied by TCRdb to the PCR reads, yields one record per CDR3 protein. The sample holds around 20,000 distinct CDR3 sequences; around 40% are singletons and the top ten take approximately 7.4%. By share, this clonotype ranks as medium-sized (0.01 to 0.1%). The chain has TRBV12-3 or TRBV12-4 and TRBJ2-7; 8 bases are a match to TRBD2. This TCR derives from a male donor with retroperitoneal liposarcoma. The source material was blood. CDR3 nucleotide sequence: TGTGCCAGCAGCATGAGCGGGAGAGCCTACGAGCAGTACTTC. Residues: CASSMSGRAYEQYF.